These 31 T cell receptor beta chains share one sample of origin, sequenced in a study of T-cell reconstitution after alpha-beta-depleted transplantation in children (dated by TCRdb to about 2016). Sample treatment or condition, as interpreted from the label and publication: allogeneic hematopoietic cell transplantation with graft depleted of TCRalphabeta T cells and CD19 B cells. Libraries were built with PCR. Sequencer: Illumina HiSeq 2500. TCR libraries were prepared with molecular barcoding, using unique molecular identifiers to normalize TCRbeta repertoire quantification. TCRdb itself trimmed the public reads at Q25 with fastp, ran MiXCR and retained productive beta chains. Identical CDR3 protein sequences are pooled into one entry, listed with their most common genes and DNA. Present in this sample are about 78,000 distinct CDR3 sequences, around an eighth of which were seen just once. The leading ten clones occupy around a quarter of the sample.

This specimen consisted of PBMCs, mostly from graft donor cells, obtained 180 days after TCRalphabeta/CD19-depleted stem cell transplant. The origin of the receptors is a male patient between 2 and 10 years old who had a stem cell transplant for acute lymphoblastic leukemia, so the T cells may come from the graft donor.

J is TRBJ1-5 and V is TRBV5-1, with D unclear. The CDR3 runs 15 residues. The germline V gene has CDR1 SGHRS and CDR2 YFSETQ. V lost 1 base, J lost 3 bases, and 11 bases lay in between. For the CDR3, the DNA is TGCGCCAGCAGCTTGCAAGGGAGGACCAATCAGCCCCAGCATTTT. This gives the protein CASSLQGRTNQPQHF.

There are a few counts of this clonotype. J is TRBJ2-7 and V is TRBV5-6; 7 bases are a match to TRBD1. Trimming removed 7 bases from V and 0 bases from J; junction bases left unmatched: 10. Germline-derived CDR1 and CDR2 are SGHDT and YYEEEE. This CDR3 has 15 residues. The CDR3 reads CASGGRGPYSYEQYF. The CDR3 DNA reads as TGTGCCAGCGGCGGAAGGGGGCCCTACTCCTACGAGCAGTACTTC.

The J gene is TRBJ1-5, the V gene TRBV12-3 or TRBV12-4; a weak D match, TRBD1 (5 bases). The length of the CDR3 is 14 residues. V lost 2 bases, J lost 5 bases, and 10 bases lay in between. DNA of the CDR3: TGTGCCAGCAGTTTAAGGGGTCAGGATCAGCCCCAGCATTTT. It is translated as CASSLRGQDQPQHF.

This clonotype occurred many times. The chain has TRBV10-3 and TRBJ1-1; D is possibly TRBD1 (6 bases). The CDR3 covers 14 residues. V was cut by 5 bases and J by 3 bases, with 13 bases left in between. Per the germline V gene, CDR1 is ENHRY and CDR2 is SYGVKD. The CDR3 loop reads CAISRQGWDTEAFF. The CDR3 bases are TGTGCCATCAGTCGTCAGGGGTGGGACACTGAAGCTTTCTTT.

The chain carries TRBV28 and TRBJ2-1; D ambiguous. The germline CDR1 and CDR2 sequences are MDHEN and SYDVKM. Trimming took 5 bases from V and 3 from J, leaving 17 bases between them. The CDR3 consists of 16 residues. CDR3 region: CASSTSTSIIYNEQFF. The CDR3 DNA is TGTGCCAGCAGTACGAGCACCAGCATTATCTACAATGAGCAGTTCTTC.

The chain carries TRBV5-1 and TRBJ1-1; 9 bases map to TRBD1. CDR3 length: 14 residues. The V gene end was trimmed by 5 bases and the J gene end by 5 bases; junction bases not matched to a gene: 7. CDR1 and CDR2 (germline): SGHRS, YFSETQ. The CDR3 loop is CASSPRDRETEAFF. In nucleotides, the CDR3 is TGCGCCAGCAGTCCCCGGGACAGGGAAACTGAAGCTTTCTTT.

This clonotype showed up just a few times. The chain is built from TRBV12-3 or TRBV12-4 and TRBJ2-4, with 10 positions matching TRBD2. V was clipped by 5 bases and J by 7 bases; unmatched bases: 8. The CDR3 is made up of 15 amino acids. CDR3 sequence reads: CASSHQRGGWNIQYF. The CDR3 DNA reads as TGTGCCAGCAGTCACCAGCGGGGGGGCTGGAACATTCAGTACTTC.

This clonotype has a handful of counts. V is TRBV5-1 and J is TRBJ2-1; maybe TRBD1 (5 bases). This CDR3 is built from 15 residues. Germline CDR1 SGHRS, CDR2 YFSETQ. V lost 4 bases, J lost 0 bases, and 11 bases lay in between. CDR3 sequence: CASSPTGLSYNEQFF. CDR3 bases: TGCGCCAGCAGCCCTACAGGCCTCTCCTACAATGAGCAGTTCTTC.

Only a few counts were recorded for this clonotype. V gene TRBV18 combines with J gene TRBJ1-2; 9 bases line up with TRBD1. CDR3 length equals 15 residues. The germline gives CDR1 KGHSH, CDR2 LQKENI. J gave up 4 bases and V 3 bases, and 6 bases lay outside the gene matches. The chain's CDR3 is CASSPYRGQRYGYTF. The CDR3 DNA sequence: TGTGCCAGCTCACCCTACAGGGGGCAGCGCTATGGCTACACCTTC.

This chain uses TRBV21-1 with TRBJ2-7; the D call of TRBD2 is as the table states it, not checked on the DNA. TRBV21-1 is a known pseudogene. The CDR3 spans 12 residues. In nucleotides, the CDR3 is TGTGCCAGCAGCAGGCTAGCGGACGAGCAGTACTTC. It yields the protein CASSRLADEQYF.

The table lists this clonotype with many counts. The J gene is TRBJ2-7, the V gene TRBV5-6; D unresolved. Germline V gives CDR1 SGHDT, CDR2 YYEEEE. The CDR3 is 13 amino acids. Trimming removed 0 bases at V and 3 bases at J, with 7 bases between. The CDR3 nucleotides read TGTGCCAGCAGCTTGGGCGTGGTCTACGAGCAGTACTTC. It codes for CASSLGVVYEQYF. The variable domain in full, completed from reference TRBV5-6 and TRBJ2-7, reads DAGVTQSPTHLIKTRGQQVTLRCSPKSGHDTVSWYQQALGQGPQFIFQYYEEEERQRGNFPDRFSGHQFPNYSSELNVNALLLGDSALYLCASSLGVVYEQYFGPGTRLTVT.

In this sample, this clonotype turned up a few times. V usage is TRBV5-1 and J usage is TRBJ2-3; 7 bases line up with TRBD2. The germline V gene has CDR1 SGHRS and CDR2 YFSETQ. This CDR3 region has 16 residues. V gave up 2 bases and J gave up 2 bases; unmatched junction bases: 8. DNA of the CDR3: TGCGCCAGCAGCTTTGTCGGGAGGCCCTCCACAGATACGCAGTATTTT. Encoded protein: CASSFVGRPSTDTQYF. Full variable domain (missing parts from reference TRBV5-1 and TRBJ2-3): KAGVTQTPRYLIKTRGQQVTLSCSPISGHRSVSWYQQTPGQGLQFLFEYFSETQRNKGNFPGRFSGRQFSNSRSEMNVSTLELGDSALYLCASSFVGRPSTDTQYFGPGTRLTVL.

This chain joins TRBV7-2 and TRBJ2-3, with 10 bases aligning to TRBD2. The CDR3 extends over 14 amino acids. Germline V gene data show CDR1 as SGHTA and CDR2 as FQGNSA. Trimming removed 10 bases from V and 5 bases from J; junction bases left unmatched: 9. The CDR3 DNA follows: TGTGCCATCCCCACTAGCGGGGCTGGAGATACGCAGTATTTT. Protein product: CAIPTSGAGDTQYF.

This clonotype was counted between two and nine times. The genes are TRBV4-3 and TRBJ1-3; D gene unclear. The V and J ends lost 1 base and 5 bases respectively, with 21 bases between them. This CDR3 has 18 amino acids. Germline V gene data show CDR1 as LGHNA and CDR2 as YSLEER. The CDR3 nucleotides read TGCGCCAGCAGCCAAGTTCCGTTTTCAACCGGGATCCGAAACACCATATATTTT. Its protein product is CASSQVPFSTGIRNTIYF.

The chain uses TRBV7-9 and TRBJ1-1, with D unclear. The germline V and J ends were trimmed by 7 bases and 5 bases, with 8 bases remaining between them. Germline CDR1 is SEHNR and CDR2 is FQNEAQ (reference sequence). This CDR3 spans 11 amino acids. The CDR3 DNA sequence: TGTGCCAGCACCCGAGGGACTGAAGCTTTCTTT. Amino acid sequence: CASTRGTEAFF.

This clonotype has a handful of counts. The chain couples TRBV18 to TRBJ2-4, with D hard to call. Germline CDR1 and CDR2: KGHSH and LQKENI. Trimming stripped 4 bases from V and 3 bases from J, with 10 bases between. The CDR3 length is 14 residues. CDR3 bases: TGTGCCAGCTCACGGCGTCTGGGCAAAAACATTCAGTACTTC. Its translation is CASSRRLGKNIQYF.

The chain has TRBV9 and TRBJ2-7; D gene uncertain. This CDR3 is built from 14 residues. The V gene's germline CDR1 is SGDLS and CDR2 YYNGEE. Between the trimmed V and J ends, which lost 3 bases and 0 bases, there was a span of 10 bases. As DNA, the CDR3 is TGTGCCAGCAGCGCTACAGCTAGCTCCTACGAGCAGTACTTC. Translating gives CASSATASSYEQYF.

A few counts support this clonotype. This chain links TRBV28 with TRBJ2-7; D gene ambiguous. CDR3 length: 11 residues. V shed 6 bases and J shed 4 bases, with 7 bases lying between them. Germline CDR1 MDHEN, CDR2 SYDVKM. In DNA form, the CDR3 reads TGTGCCAGCAGAGACCCGTACGAGCAGTACTTC. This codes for CASRDPYEQYF.

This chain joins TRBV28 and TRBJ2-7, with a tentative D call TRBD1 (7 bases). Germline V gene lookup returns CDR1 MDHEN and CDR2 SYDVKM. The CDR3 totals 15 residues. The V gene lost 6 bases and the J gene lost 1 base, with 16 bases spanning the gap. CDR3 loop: CASSPGGHESYEQYF. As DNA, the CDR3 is TGTGCCAGCAGCCCAGGGGGGCATGAATCCTACGAGCAGTACTTC. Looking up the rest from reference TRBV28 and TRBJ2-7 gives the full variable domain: DVKVTQSSRYLVKRTGEKVFLECVQDMDHENMFWYRQDPGLGLRLIYFSYDVKMKEKGDIPEGYSVSREKKERFSLILESASTNQTSMYLCASSPGGHESYEQYFGPGTRLTVT.

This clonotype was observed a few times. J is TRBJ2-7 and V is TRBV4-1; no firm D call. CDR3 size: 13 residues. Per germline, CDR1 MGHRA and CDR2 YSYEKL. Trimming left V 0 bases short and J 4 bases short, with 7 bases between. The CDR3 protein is CASSQDRGYEQYF. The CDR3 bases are TGCGCCAGCAGCCAAGATAGAGGATACGAGCAGTACTTC.

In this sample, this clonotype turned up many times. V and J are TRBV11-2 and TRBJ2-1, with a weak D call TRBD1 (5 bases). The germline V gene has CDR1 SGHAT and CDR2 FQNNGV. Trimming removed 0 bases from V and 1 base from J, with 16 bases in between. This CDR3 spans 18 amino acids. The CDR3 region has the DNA TGTGCCAGCAGCTTAGAAAGGGGCAACGCCATATCCTACAATGAGCAGTTCTTC. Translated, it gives CASSLERGNAISYNEQFF.

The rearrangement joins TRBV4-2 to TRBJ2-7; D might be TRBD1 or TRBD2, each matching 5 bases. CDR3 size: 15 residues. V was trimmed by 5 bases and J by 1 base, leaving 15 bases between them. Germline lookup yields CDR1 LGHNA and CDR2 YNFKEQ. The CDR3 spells CASSAPRGYSYEQYF. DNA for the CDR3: TGTGCCAGCAGCGCCCCGAGGGGCTATTCCTACGAGCAGTACTTC.

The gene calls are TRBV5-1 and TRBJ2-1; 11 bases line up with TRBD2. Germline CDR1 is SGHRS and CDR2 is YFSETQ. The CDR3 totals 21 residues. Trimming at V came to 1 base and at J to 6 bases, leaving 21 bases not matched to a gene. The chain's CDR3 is CASSLRGAGTSGGSGGNEQFF. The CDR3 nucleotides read TGCGCCAGCAGCTTGCGGGGGGCCGGGACTAGCGGAGGATCAGGGGGCAATGAGCAGTTCTTC.

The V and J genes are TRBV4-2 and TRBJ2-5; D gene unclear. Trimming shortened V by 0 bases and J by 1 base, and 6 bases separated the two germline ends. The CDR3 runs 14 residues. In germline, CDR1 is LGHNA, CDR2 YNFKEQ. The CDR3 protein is CASSQDRAQETQYF. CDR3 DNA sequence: TGTGCCAGCAGCCAAGATAGGGCCCAAGAGACCCAGTACTTC.

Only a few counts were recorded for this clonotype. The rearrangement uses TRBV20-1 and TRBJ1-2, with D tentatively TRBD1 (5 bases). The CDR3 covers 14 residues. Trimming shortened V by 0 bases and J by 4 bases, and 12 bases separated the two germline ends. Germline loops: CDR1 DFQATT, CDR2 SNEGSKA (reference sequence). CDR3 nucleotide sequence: TGCAGTGCTAGAGATGGAGGGGCCTCCTATGGCTACACCTTC. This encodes CSARDGGASYGYTF.

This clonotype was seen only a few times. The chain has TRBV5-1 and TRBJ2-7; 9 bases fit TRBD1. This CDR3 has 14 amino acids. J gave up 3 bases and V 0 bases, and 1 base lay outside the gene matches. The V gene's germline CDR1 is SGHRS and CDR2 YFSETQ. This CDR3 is CASSLDRGHYEQYF. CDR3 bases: TGCGCCAGCAGCTTGGACAGGGGGCACTACGAGCAGTACTTC. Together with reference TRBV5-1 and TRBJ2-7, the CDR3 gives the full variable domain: KAGVTQTPRYLIKTRGQQVTLSCSPISGHRSVSWYQQTPGQGLQFLFEYFSETQRNKGNFPGRFSGRQFSNSRSEMNVSTLELGDSALYLCASSLDRGHYEQYFGPGTRLTVT.

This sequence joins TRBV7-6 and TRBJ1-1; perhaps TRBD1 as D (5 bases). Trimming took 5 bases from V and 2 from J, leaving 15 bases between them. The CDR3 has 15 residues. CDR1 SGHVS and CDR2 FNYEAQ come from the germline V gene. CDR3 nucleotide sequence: TGTGCCAGCAGCAGCAGCCTCGGGGCAAACACTGAAGCTTTCTTT. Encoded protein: CASSSSLGANTEAFF. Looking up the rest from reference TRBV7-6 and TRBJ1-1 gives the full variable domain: GAGVSQSPRYKVTKRGQDVALRCDPISGHVSLYWYRQALGQGPEFLTYFNYEAQQDKSGLPNDRFSAERPEGSISTLTIQRTEQRDSAMYRCASSSSLGANTEAFFGQGTRLTVV.

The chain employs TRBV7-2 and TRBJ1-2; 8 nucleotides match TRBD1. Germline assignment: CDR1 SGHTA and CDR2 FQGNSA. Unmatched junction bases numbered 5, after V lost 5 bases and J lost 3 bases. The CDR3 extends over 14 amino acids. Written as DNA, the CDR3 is TGTGCCAGCAGCCCCCGACAGGGGTACTATGGCTACACCTTC. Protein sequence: CASSPRQGYYGYTF.

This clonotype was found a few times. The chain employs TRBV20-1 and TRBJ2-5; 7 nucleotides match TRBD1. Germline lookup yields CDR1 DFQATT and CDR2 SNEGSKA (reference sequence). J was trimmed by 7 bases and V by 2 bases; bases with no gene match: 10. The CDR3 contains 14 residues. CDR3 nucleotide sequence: TGCAGTGCTAGATTCCAGACAGGGCTGGGGACCCAGTACTTC. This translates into CSARFQTGLGTQYF.

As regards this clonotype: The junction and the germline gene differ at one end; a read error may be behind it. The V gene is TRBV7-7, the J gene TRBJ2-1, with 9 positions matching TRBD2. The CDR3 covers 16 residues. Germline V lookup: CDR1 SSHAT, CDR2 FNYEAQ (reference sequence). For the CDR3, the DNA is TGTGCTAGCAGCTCCCTCGGAGCGGGAGGATACAATGAGCAGTTCTTC. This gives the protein CASSSLGAGGYNEQFF.

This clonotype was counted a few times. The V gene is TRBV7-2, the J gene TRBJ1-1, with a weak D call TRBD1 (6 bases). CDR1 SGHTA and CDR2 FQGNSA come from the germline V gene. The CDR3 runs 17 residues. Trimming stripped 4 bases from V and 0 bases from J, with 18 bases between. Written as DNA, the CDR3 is TGTGCCAGCAGCTCGTCTTGGGGGCGAGGTATGAACACTGAAGCTTTCTTT. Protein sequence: CASSSSWGRGMNTEAFF.